This record concerns one T cell receptor beta chain sequence. The clone's antigen remains unknown. Per-nucleotide qualities are absent, and no much larger clonotype sits a single base away. RNA was extracted using the RNeasy kit, and roughly 0.5 to 1 microgram was reverse transcribed with random hexamers. The immunoSEQ multiplex PCR assay, which covers 54 Vbeta and 13 Jbeta segments, was used to amplify TCR beta CDR3 regions. PCR amplification bias was corrected by using a synthetic template baseline for primer optimization and computational correction. In the authors' own workflow: Reads were annotated to V, D and J genes per IMGT and analyzed with immunoSEQ Analyzer, keeping only productive sequences. To calculate clonality, Shannon entropy was normalized by log2 of the number of productive unique sequences and then subtracted from one. Public and private clones were assessed among the 100 most prevalent clones of each patient and control. Clones were defined as Susac-specific when absent from the healthy and MS cohorts, from about 1,100 published viral clones and from other ImmuneACCESS disease sequences. TCRdb trimmed public reads at Q25 via fastp, called clones via MiXCR and kept in-frame beta chains. Duplicate CDR3 protein sequences are folded into a single record with the most common DNA and genes. The authors' filters were not applied to this entry. The sample yields under 200,000 distinct CDR3 sequences; about 95% were counted once. The ten biggest clones cover approximately 0.1% of the sample.

This sample is drawn from a study of CD8 T cells in Susac syndrome (dated by TCRdb to between 2018 and 2021). Looking at the study overall: The study used repertoire sequencing to test whether antigen drove CD8+ T cell activation and differentiation in Susac syndrome. Broader findings and caveats from the paper: The study acknowledged that relatively few individuals were included in the TCR sequencing and HLA analysis.

The CDR3, cysteine through phenylalanine, is 14 amino acids long. The entry retains the CDR3 DNA only, 42 bases that are in frame from base 1. CDR1 and CDR2 are read off the germline V gene (reference sequence) as LGHDT and YNNKEL. V and J are truncated by 0 bases and 7 bases respectively, leaving an intervening sequence of 12 bases. High-throughput TCR beta sequencing profiled peripheral blood CD8+ and CD4+ T cells from healthy donors, Susac syndrome patients and multiple sclerosis patients. Healthy donors were age- and sex-matched controls. Bulk CD8+ and CD4+ T cells were purified by magnetic negative isolation, while CD8+ TEMRA cells were enriched using FACS. Blood was drawn into EDTA tubes, processed within 24 hours, and PBMCs were isolated by density gradient centrifugation. PBMCs destined for TCR sequencing were cryopreserved in liquid nitrogen and later thawed in a 37 °C water bath. A purity of at least 90% was achieved for sorted or isolated CD4+, CD8+ and CD8+ TEMRA cells.

The sequencing input was CD4+ T cells from PBMCs. The source of this sequence is a human donor in good health. The chain couples TRBV3-1 to TRBJ2-5; the D gene cannot be resolved reliably. The bases are TGTGCCAGCAGCCAAGACGAGACAAAGGGGACCCAGTACTTC. This translates into CASSQDETKGTQYF.